The rows below give T cell receptor beta chains drawn from one sample of a study of shared clonotypes between healthy human individuals. The table came from immunoSEQ multiplex PCR; TCRdb's copy has only in-frame clones and leaves some out. The table shows about 1.5 million clones, with approximately 98% occurring only once. Sequenced material: naive CD4+ T cells sorted from blood. These receptors were obtained from a young man in good health. CDR3s include the opening cysteine and the closing phenylalanine or tryptophan. The order of the fields is V gene, clone size, J gene, CDR3 length, D gene, CDR3 DNA, CDR3 protein. D genes are given only for firm matches. Expanded clones get a size class; other rows say once, few or many, or leave the size out.

v_gene: TRBV18
abundance: -
j_gene: TRBJ1-5
len: 14
d_gene: -
CDR3nt: TGTGCCAGCTCCAGAGAACAGGTAGATCAGCCCCAGCATTTT
CDR3aa: CASSREQVDQPQHF

v_gene: TRBV12-5
abundance: -
j_gene: TRBJ2-5
len: 14
d_gene: -
CDR3nt: TGTGCTAGTGGTTTGGGGCACCGGTCAGAGACCCAGTACTTC
CDR3aa: CASGLGHRSETQYF

v_gene: TRBV28
abundance: -
j_gene: TRBJ1-1
len: 14
d_gene: -
CDR3nt: TGTGCCAGCAGTATTGGGGGGGAGTCCACTGAAGCTTTCTTT
CDR3aa: CASSIGGESTEAFF

v_gene: TRBV18
abundance: -
j_gene: TRBJ2-6
len: 17
d_gene: TRBD2
CDR3nt: TGTGCCAGCCCAAGGACTAGCGGGAGCTCTGGGGCCAACGTCCTGACTTTC
CDR3aa: CASPRTSGSSGANVLTF

v_gene: TRBV5-1
abundance: -
j_gene: TRBJ2-7
len: 16
d_gene: -
CDR3nt: TGCGCCAGCAGCCCTGGGGGCGGGAGTTCAGCCTACGAGCAGTACTTC
CDR3aa: CASSPGGGSSAYEQYF

v_gene: TRBV18
abundance: -
j_gene: TRBJ1-6
len: 17
d_gene: TRBD1
CDR3nt: TGTGCCAGCTCACCGGACAGGGGGAGCTCCTATAATTCACCCCTCCACTTT
CDR3aa: CASSPDRGSSYNSPLHF

v_gene: TRBV27
abundance: -
j_gene: TRBJ1-4
len: 15
d_gene: -
CDR3nt: TGTGCCAGCAGTTTATTGGCAGGAACTAATGAAAAACTGTTTTTT
CDR3aa: CASSLLAGTNEKLFF

v_gene: TRBV30
abundance: -
j_gene: TRBJ1-2
len: 11
d_gene: -
CDR3nt: TGTGCCTGGAGAGGGTCCTATGGCTACACCTTC
CDR3aa: CAWRGSYGYTF

v_gene: TRBV6-1
abundance: -
j_gene: TRBJ2-7
len: 14
d_gene: -
CDR3nt: TGTGCCAGCAGTGAAGGACCGGGAAACTACGAGCAGTACTTC
CDR3aa: CASSEGPGNYEQYF

v_gene: TRBV18
abundance: once
j_gene: TRBJ2-7
len: 16
d_gene: TRBD1
CDR3nt: TGTGCCAGCTCACCGCTCGCTACCCGACAGGGTAACGAGCAGTACTTC
CDR3aa: CASSPLATRQGNEQYF

v_gene: TRBV7-9
abundance: -
j_gene: TRBJ1-5
len: 17
d_gene: -
CDR3nt: TGTGCCAGCAGCTCCGAGGCCCCTGGACAGACAGATCAGCCCCAGCATTTT
CDR3aa: CASSSEAPGQTDQPQHF

v_gene: TRBV10-3
abundance: -
j_gene: TRBJ1-5
len: 15
d_gene: -
CDR3nt: TGTGCCATCAGTGAGCCCACAGGGCCGCGGGAGCCCCAGCATTTT
CDR3aa: CAISEPTGPREPQHF

v_gene: TRBV9
abundance: -
j_gene: TRBJ2-7
len: 15
d_gene: -
CDR3nt: TGTGCCAGCAGCGTAGAGTCCGGGAAAACCTACGAGCAGTACTTC
CDR3aa: CASSVESGKTYEQYF

v_gene: TRBV21-1
abundance: -
j_gene: TRBJ1-5
len: 15
d_gene: -
CDR3nt: TGTGCCAGCAGCATACCGGGACACCGAGGGAAGCCCCAGCATTTT
CDR3aa: CASSIPGHRGKPQHF

v_gene: TRBV7-2
abundance: -
j_gene: TRBJ2-2
len: 15
d_gene: TRBD2
CDR3nt: TGTGCCAGCAGCTTAGCGGGAGGGCCCGCCGGGGAGCTGTTTTTT
CDR3aa: CASSLAGGPAGELFF

v_gene: TRBV2
abundance: -
j_gene: TRBJ2-7
len: 12
d_gene: -
CDR3nt: TGTGCCAGCACAGGGAGCTCCTACGAGCAGTACTTC
CDR3aa: CASTGSSYEQYF

v_gene: TRBV5-5
abundance: -
j_gene: TRBJ2-1
len: 15
d_gene: TRBD2
CDR3nt: TGTGCCAGCAGCCCTGGACTAGCGGACTACAATGAGCAGTTCTTC
CDR3aa: CASSPGLADYNEQFF

v_gene: TRBV5-5
abundance: -
j_gene: TRBJ2-5
len: 16
d_gene: TRBD2
CDR3nt: TGTGCCAGCAGCTCACCTACTAGCGGGAGTGGAGAGACCCAGTACTTC
CDR3aa: CASSSPTSGSGETQYF

v_gene: TRBV5-5
abundance: -
j_gene: TRBJ2-2
len: 16
d_gene: -
CDR3nt: TGTGCCAGCAGCCGGACGCCCGATAGGGACACCGGGGAGCTGTTTTTT
CDR3aa: CASSRTPDRDTGELFF

v_gene: TRBV29-1
abundance: -
j_gene: TRBJ2-6
len: 12
d_gene: -
CDR3nt: TGCAGCGTTGACCAGGGGGCCAACGTCCTGACTTTC
CDR3aa: CSVDQGANVLTF

v_gene: TRBV6-5
abundance: -
j_gene: TRBJ2-7
len: 15
d_gene: TRBD2
CDR3nt: TGTGCCAGCAGTTACGGGACTATCTTCCCCTACGAGCAGTACTTC
CDR3aa: CASSYGTIFPYEQYF

v_gene: TRBV11-2
abundance: -
j_gene: TRBJ2-7
len: 18
d_gene: TRBD2
CDR3nt: TGTGCCAGCAGCTTAGTTACTAGCGGGAGATCTAGCTCCTACGAGCAGTACTTC
CDR3aa: CASSLVTSGRSSSYEQYF

v_gene: TRBV28
abundance: -
j_gene: TRBJ1-5
len: 15
d_gene: -
CDR3nt: TGTGCCAGCAGTCTCACGGCGGGTGTGGGCCAGCCCCAGCATTTT
CDR3aa: CASSLTAGVGQPQHF

v_gene: TRBV7-9
abundance: -
j_gene: TRBJ1-3
len: 14
d_gene: TRBD1
CDR3nt: TGTGCCAGCAACCGGGACAGCTCTGGAAACACCATATATTTT
CDR3aa: CASNRDSSGNTIYF

v_gene: TRBV7-9
abundance: -
j_gene: TRBJ2-2
len: 14
d_gene: TRBD2
CDR3nt: TGTGCCAGCAGCCTAGCGGGAGCCACCGGGGAGCTGTTTTTT
CDR3aa: CASSLAGATGELFF

v_gene: TRBV28
abundance: -
j_gene: TRBJ2-1
len: 14
d_gene: -
CDR3nt: TGTGCCAGCAGTTTAGGCGGTCGCGTCAATGAGCAGTTCTTC
CDR3aa: CASSLGGRVNEQFF

v_gene: TRBV10-2
abundance: -
j_gene: TRBJ2-5
len: 14
d_gene: -
CDR3nt: TGCGCCAGCAGTGAGATAGGGAGCCAAGAGACCCAGTACTTC
CDR3aa: CASSEIGSQETQYF

v_gene: TRBV28
abundance: -
j_gene: TRBJ1-5
len: 10
d_gene: -
CDR3nt: TGTGCCAGCAGTATTCAGCCCCAGCATTTT
CDR3aa: CASSIQPQHF

v_gene: TRBV4-3
abundance: once
j_gene: TRBJ2-5
len: 13
d_gene: -
CDR3nt: TGCGCCAGCAGCCAAGACGTCGGAGAGACCCAGTACTTC
CDR3aa: CASSQDVGETQYF

v_gene: TRBV5-4
abundance: -
j_gene: TRBJ2-7
len: 14
d_gene: TRBD2
CDR3nt: TGTGCCAGCAGCTCAAGCGGGAGAGGCGACGAGCAGTACTTC
CDR3aa: CASSSSGRGDEQYF

v_gene: TRBV29-1
abundance: once
j_gene: TRBJ2-5
len: 10
d_gene: -
CDR3nt: TGCAGCGTGACCGCTGAGACCCAGTACTTC
CDR3aa: CSVTAETQYF

v_gene: TRBV10-3
abundance: -
j_gene: TRBJ2-3
len: 13
d_gene: -
CDR3nt: TGTGCCATCAGTGGAATTTCGACAGATACGCAGTATTTT
CDR3aa: CAISGISTDTQYF

v_gene: TRBV7-9
abundance: -
j_gene: TRBJ1-1
len: 13
d_gene: TRBD1
CDR3nt: TGTGCCAGCGGTTTTACAGGGGGCACTGAAGCTTTCTTT
CDR3aa: CASGFTGGTEAFF

v_gene: TRBV30
abundance: -
j_gene: TRBJ2-1
len: 14
d_gene: TRBD2
CDR3nt: TGTGCCTGGAGGGGACTATCTGGTTACAATGAGCAGTTCTTC
CDR3aa: CAWRGLSGYNEQFF

v_gene: TRBV5-1
abundance: -
j_gene: TRBJ1-4
len: 15
d_gene: -
CDR3nt: TGCGCCAGCAGCCTGGAATTTAGGGCGGGTGAAAAACTGTTTTTT
CDR3aa: CASSLEFRAGEKLFF

v_gene: TRBV5-1
abundance: -
j_gene: TRBJ2-5
len: 16
d_gene: TRBD2
CDR3nt: TGCGCCAGCAGCGGGGGACTAGCGGGAGCTCTGGAGACCCAGTACTTC
CDR3aa: CASSGGLAGALETQYF

v_gene: TRBV15
abundance: -
j_gene: TRBJ1-1
len: 14
d_gene: -
CDR3nt: TGTGCCACCAGCAGAGATCAGAACGGTTATCTAGCTTTCTTT
CDR3aa: CATSRDQNGYLAFF

v_gene: TRBV27
abundance: -
j_gene: TRBJ2-1
len: 15
d_gene: -
CDR3nt: TGTGCCAGCAGTTTATCGGCCACGTTGGACCATGAGCAGTTCTTC
CDR3aa: CASSLSATLDHEQFF

v_gene: TRBV28
abundance: once
j_gene: TRBJ2-1
len: 17
d_gene: TRBD2
CDR3nt: TGTGCCAGCAGAGTACATAGCGGGAGGGGCCCCTACAATGAGCAGTTCTTC
CDR3aa: CASRVHSGRGPYNEQFF

v_gene: TRBV13
abundance: -
j_gene: TRBJ2-1
len: 15
d_gene: TRBD2
CDR3nt: TGTGCCAGCAGCCGACTAGCGGGATATGTTAATGAGCAGTTCTTC
CDR3aa: CASSRLAGYVNEQFF

v_gene: TRBV14
abundance: -
j_gene: TRBJ2-3
len: 14
d_gene: -
CDR3nt: TGTGCCAGCAGCCCGCTAATCCGCACAGATACGCAGTATTTT
CDR3aa: CASSPLIRTDTQYF

v_gene: TRBV10-3
abundance: -
j_gene: TRBJ1-5
len: 15
d_gene: TRBD1
CDR3nt: TGTGCCAGCGGACAGGGGAGCGGGAGCAATCAGCCCCAGCATTTT
CDR3aa: CASGQGSGSNQPQHF

v_gene: TRBV5-1
abundance: -
j_gene: TRBJ2-5
len: 15
d_gene: TRBD1
CDR3nt: TGCGCCAGCAGCTTGAGAACAGGGGAAGGGGAGACCCAGTACTTC
CDR3aa: CASSLRTGEGETQYF

v_gene: TRBV7-7
abundance: -
j_gene: TRBJ2-7
len: 13
d_gene: -
CDR3nt: TGTGCTAGCACGAGGGGGATATACTACGAGCAGTACTTC
CDR3aa: CASTRGIYYEQYF

v_gene: TRBV15
abundance: -
j_gene: TRBJ2-7
len: 14
d_gene: -
CDR3nt: TGTGCCACCAGCAGGTTAGCGGCCAATTACGAGCAGTACTTC
CDR3aa: CATSRLAANYEQYF

v_gene: TRBV28
abundance: once
j_gene: TRBJ2-1
len: 15
d_gene: TRBD2
CDR3nt: TGTGCCAGCAGTTCGACTAGCGGGAACTACAATGAGCAGTTCTTC
CDR3aa: CASSSTSGNYNEQFF

v_gene: TRBV7-2
abundance: -
j_gene: TRBJ1-4
len: 16
d_gene: TRBD1
CDR3nt: TGTGCCAGCAGCTCCGGACAGGGTGTGCCTAATGAAAAACTGTTTTTT
CDR3aa: CASSSGQGVPNEKLFF

v_gene: TRBV7-8
abundance: -
j_gene: TRBJ2-3
len: 15
d_gene: -
CDR3nt: TGTGCCAGCAGCTTACGTCCAGGTGCCACAGATACGCAGTATTTT
CDR3aa: CASSLRPGATDTQYF